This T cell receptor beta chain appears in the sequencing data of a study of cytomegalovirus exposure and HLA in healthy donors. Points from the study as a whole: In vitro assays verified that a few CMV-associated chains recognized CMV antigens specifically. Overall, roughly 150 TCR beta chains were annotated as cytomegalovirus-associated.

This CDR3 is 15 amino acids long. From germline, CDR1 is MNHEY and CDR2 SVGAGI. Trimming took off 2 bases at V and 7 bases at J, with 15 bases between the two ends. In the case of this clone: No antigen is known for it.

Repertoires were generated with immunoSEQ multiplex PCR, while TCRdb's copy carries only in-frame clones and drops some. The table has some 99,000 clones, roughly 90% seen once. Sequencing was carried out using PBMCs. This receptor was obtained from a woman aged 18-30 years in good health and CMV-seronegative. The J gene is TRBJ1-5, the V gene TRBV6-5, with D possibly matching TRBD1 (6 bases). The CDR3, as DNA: TGTGCCAGCAGTTACGCCAGGGGATCCGGGCAGCCCCAGCATTTT. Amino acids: CASSYARGSGQPQHF.